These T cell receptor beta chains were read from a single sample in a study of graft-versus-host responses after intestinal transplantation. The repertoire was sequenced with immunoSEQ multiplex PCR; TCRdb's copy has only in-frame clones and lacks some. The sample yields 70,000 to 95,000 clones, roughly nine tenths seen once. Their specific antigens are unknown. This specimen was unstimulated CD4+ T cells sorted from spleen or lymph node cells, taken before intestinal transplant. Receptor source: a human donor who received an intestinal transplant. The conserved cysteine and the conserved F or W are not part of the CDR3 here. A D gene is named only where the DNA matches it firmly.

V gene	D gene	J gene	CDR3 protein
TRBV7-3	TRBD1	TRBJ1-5	ASSFPVCGTDSNQPQH
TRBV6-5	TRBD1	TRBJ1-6	ASRKGTGDSPLH
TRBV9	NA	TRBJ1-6	ASSGAFLNSPLH
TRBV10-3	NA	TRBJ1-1	AISDPQNDRVEAF
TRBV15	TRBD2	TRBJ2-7	ATSRVAGGTYEQY
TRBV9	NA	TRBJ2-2	ASSVQGTGELF
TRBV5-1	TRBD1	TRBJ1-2	ASSLGPPQGGYGYT
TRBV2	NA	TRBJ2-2	ASSARQLKGWYTGELF
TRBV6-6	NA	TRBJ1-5	ASSTNRDGQPQH
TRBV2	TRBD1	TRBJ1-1	ASRRTGGADTEAF
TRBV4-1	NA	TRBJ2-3	ASSQEESGNPTDTQY
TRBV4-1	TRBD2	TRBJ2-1	ASSGGAGGRNEQF
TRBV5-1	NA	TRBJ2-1	ATIRDKESKSPYNEQF
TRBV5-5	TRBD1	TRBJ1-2	ASGQGDYGYT
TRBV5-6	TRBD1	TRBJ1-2	ASGRDRGST
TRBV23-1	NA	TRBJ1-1	ARAVPFRRRGLLEAF